Given below is one T cell receptor (beta chain) in context. Its matching antigen is unknown. The sample belongs to a study of cytomegalovirus exposure and HLA in healthy donors. About the study: An earlier analysis identified approximately 120 million unique TCR beta sequences in some 180 million T cells. Whole-study findings and limits: It was confirmed in vitro that three of the CMV-associated chains were specific for CMV antigens. Researchers counted around 180 TCR beta chains as cytomegalovirus-associated.

The CDR3 runs to 13 residues. The germline V gene has CDR1 SGHTA and CDR2 FQGNSA. V gave up 4 bases and J gave up 3 bases, with 10 bases separating them. The PCR contained 60 Vbeta and 13 Jbeta primers. Sequenced by immunoSEQ multiplex PCR; TCRdb stores in-frame clones only, minus some. The profile shows approximately 140,000 clones, around 57% of them singletons. This chain connects TRBV7-2 to TRBJ2-7, with D unresolved. The sequenced material came from PBMCs. This receptor was taken from a male donor in good health and CMV-seronegative. CDR3 DNA: TGTGCCAGCAGCTCTACGGAGCTCTACGAGCAGTACTTC. Its translation is CASSSTELYEQYF.